Listed here are 22 T cell receptor beta chains from one sample, sequenced in a study of T cells of healthy individuals. MiXCR was run by TCRdb on the 5' RACE reads, yielding one entry per CDR3 protein. The sample records some 100,000 distinct CDR3 sequences, about 16% being singletons. The source is a human donor in good health.

This clonotype has more than one count but fewer than ten. The chain links TRBV9 to TRBJ2-2, with 9 bases that match TRBD1. V lost 7 bases to trimming and J lost 5 bases; unmatched junction nucleotides: 12. The CDR3 covers 16 residues. Germline CDR1 and CDR2: SGDLS and YYNGEE. CDR3 protein: CASGQGQGGITGELFF. As DNA, the CDR3 is TGTGCCAGCGGACAGGGGCAGGGCGGGATTACCGGGGAGCTGTTTTTT.

The rearrangement joins TRBV10-3 to TRBJ2-7, with 10 bases fitting TRBD2. With 6 bases clipped from V and 4 bases from J, the junction kept 12 bases outside the gene matches. The CDR3 loop spans 16 amino acids. The germline gives CDR1 ENHRY, CDR2 SYGVKD. CDR3 protein: CAISPQTSGETYEQYF. The CDR3 DNA follows: TGTGCCATCAGCCCACAAACTAGCGGGGAAACGTACGAGCAGTACTTC.

The chain links TRBV6-2 or TRBV6-3 to TRBJ2-3; 7 nucleotides match TRBD1. V shed 6 bases, J shed 1 base, and the junction held 13 bases outside the gene matches. Germline CDR1 is MNHEY and CDR2 is SVGEGT. The CDR3 is made up of 17 amino acids. The CDR3 DNA reads as TGTGCCAGCAGCCCAATGACAGGGAGAGGGGGCACAGATACGCAGTATTTT. It is translated as CASSPMTGRGGTDTQYF.

This clonotype has a count of ten or more. This chain links TRBV6-5 with TRBJ2-1; 8 bases line up with TRBD1. Germline CDR1 reads MNHEY; CDR2 reads SVGAGI. V lost 6 bases and J lost 8; bases outside the gene matches: 9. The CDR3 has 14 amino acids. The CDR3 DNA reads TGTGCCAGCAGACTGACAGGGGATGGTCATGAGCAGTTCTTC. It codes for CASRLTGDGHEQFF.

This clonotype was picked up many times. This rearrangement joins TRBV19 to TRBJ2-6, with 10 nucleotides matching TRBD1. This CDR3 is built from 19 residues. The V segment lost 7 bases and the J segment 1 base; nucleotides outside the gene matches: 13. Germline V lookup: CDR1 LNHDA, CDR2 SQIVND (reference sequence). CDR3 amino acids: CASTADRGALLSGANVLTF. The CDR3 coding sequence is TGTGCCAGTACCGCGGACAGGGGGGCCCTCCTATCTGGGGCCAACGTCCTGACTTTC.

This clonotype was counted only a few times. The rearrangement links TRBV20-1 to TRBJ2-2; 9 nucleotides match TRBD1. This CDR3 spans 17 amino acids. The V gene's germline CDR1 is DFQATT and CDR2 SNEGSKA (reference sequence). The junction had 16 bases not matched to a gene; V was cut back by 3 bases and J by 8 bases. This CDR3 reads CSASQWDRATSSGELFF. DNA of the CDR3: TGCAGTGCTAGCCAATGGGACAGGGCTACTAGCTCGGGGGAGCTGTTTTTT.

The chain couples TRBV7-9 to TRBJ2-1; 8 bases match TRBD1. Germline CDR1 is SEHNR and CDR2 is FQNEAQ (reference sequence). The CDR3 spans 16 residues. The junction had 5 bases not matched to a gene; V was cut back by 1 base and J by 3 bases. This CDR3 is CASSLGTGTGYNEQFF. For the CDR3, the DNA is TGTGCCAGCAGCTTAGGTACCGGGACAGGCTACAATGAGCAGTTCTTC.

This clonotype has more than one count but fewer than ten. The chain joins TRBV11-3 to TRBJ2-1, with 9 bases lining up with TRBD2. Germline V gene data show CDR1 as SGHNT and CDR2 as YENEEA. Trimming removed 5 bases from V and 0 bases from J; junction bases left unmatched: 2. This CDR3 region has 15 residues. Here the CDR3 DNA reads TGTGCCAGCAGCAAACTAGCGGGCTCCTACAATGAGCAGTTCTTC. This gives the protein CASSKLAGSYNEQFF.

In its sample, this clonotype was seen many times. The chain joins TRBV2 to TRBJ2-2; perhaps TRBD1 as D (6 bases). V was clipped by 8 bases and J by 6 bases, with 19 bases between them. CDR1 is SNHLY, CDR2 FYNNEI, per germline. The CDR3 is made up of 15 amino acids. This chain's CDR3 is CASRLATGRAGELFF. The CDR3 nucleotides are TGTGCCAGCCGTTTGGCGACAGGACGGGCCGGGGAGCTGTTTTTT.

The chain couples TRBV5-1 to TRBJ2-5, with 10 bases that match TRBD2. This CDR3 spans 13 amino acids. With 4 bases clipped from V and 5 bases from J, the junction kept 2 bases outside the gene matches. Germline assignment: CDR1 SGHRS and CDR2 YFSETQ. CDR3 sequence (DNA): TGCGCCAGCAGCCGGGGACTAGCGGAGACCCAGTACTTC. The encoded protein is CASSRGLAETQYF.

This clonotype was found a few times. The chain joins TRBV20-1 to TRBJ2-3; D ambiguous. V was cut by 3 bases and J by 1 base, with 14 bases left in between. This CDR3 has 15 amino acids. Germline-derived CDR1 and CDR2 are DFQATT and SNEGSKA (reference sequence). CDR3 protein: CSARKRADGTDTQYF. In nucleotides, the CDR3 is TGCAGTGCTAGGAAACGGGCGGACGGCACAGATACGCAGTATTTT.

This clonotype appeared a few times. This chain connects TRBV7-2 to TRBJ2-3; D tentatively reads TRBD1 or TRBD2 (6 bases each). Between the trimmed V and J ends, which lost 5 bases and 2 bases, there was a span of 11 bases. Germline V gives CDR1 SGHTA, CDR2 FQGNSA. The CDR3 covers 14 residues. In nucleotides, the CDR3 is TGTGCCAGCAGCCGGGGGCTCCACACAGATACGCAGTATTTT. Translated: CASSRGLHTDTQYF.

In its sample, this clonotype was seen a few times. CDR3 loop: CSVGTSATNEKLFF. Here the CDR3 DNA reads TGCAGCGTAGGGACGTCTGCAACTAATGAAAAACTGTTTTTT. The V and J genes are TRBV29-1 and TRBJ1-4; a weak D match, TRBD1 (5 bases). This CDR3 is built from 14 residues. Germline V gene sequence: CDR1 SQVTM, CDR2 ANQGSEA. Deletions cut 6 bases from V and 0 bases from J, with 11 bases between.

The genes are TRBV10-3 and TRBJ2-1, with 10 bases identical to TRBD2. There are 14 residues in the CDR3. The germline CDR1 and CDR2 sequences are ENHRY and SYGVKD. The junction had 13 bases not matched to a gene; V was cut back by 11 bases and J by 9 bases. The CDR3 DNA reads as TGTGCCGCCACCCCTAGCGGGAGACCGCGTGAGCAGTTCTTC. Amino acids: CAATPSGRPREQFF.

The rearrangement links TRBV7-3 to TRBJ2-1; D remains unclear. Germline loops: CDR1 SGHTA, CDR2 FQGTGA. With 5 bases removed from V and 6 bases from J, the gap between germline ends came to 14 bases. CDR3 size: 14 residues. Here the CDR3 reads CASSQPRVANEQFF. The CDR3 DNA is TGTGCCAGCAGCCAACCCCGGGTCGCCAATGAGCAGTTCTTC.

This clonotype occurred many times. The chain carries TRBV7-9 and TRBJ2-1, with 8 positions matching TRBD2. Per the germline V gene, CDR1 is SEHNR and CDR2 is FQNEAQ (reference sequence). The CDR3 is made up of 14 amino acids. The junction had 13 bases not matched to a gene; V was cut back by 6 bases and J by 12 bases. CDR3: CASSSQTGTRLQFF. The CDR3 DNA is TGTGCCAGCAGTTCCCAAACCGGGACTAGGTTGCAGTTCTTC.

This clonotype showed up just a few times. The chain is built from TRBV5-1 and TRBJ2-7, with TRBD2 matching 12 bases. The germline CDR1 and CDR2 sequences are SGHRS and YFSETQ. Trimming at V came to 5 bases and at J to 5 bases, leaving 8 bases not matched to a gene. This CDR3 has 15 amino acids. The CDR3 DNA is TGCGCCAGCAGTTCAGTGACTAGCGGGAGTCACGAGCAGTACTTC. It specifies CASSSVTSGSHEQYF.

Only a few counts were recorded for this clonotype. The chain combines TRBV2 with TRBJ2-7, with D perhaps TRBD1 (6 bases). This CDR3 spans 12 amino acids. Germline CDR1 is SNHLY and CDR2 is FYNNEI. V was pared by 5 bases and J by 4 bases, with 9 bases between. CDR3 loop: CASSTQGYEQYF. The DNA of the CDR3 is TGTGCCAGCAGTACACAGGGATACGAGCAGTACTTC.

This clonotype has a handful of counts. This chain joins TRBV12-3 or TRBV12-4 and TRBJ2-3; D is ambiguous. V gave up 3 bases and J gave up 2 bases, with 12 bases separating them. The CDR3 is 15 residues long. The CDR3 DNA follows: TGTGCCAGCAGTTTTAATATGCCCGTCACAGATACGCAGTATTTT. Its protein is CASSFNMPVTDTQYF.

This clonotype was observed a few times. The V gene is TRBV7-6, the J gene TRBJ2-3; perhaps TRBD2 as D (5 bases). The V and J ends lost 4 bases and 0 bases respectively, with 11 bases between them. Germline V gene data show CDR1 as SGHVS and CDR2 as FNYEAQ. This CDR3 contains 15 residues. Written as DNA, the CDR3 is TGTGCCAGCAGCTCCCCGGGAACTAGCACAGATACGCAGTATTTT. Protein product: CASSSPGTSTDTQYF.

Ten or more counts support this clonotype. The chain couples TRBV4-3 to TRBJ1-6, with D possibly matching TRBD1 (5 bases). This CDR3 contains 14 residues. Germline V gene sequence: CDR1 LGHNA, CDR2 YSLEER. Trimming took 0 bases from V and 8 from J, leaving 8 bases between them. CDR3 protein: CASSQEARDSPLHF. The CDR3 DNA reads TGCGCCAGCAGCCAAGAGGCCAGGGATTCACCCCTCCACTTT.

The V gene is TRBV5-1, the J gene TRBJ1-6; D remains ambiguous. Trimming pared 4 bases from V and 10 bases from J, leaving 12 bases between. This CDR3 region has 13 residues. Germline loops: CDR1 SGHRS, CDR2 YFSETQ. This chain's CDR3 is CASSDSGFSPLHF. The CDR3 nucleotides read TGCGCCAGCAGCGATTCAGGATTCTCACCCCTCCACTTT.